Listed here are 20 T cell receptor beta chains from one sample, sequenced in a study of T cell repertoires in cytomegalovirus infection. TCRdb re-called the reads through MiXCR, storing one row per CDR3 protein. The sample has hundreds of thousands of distinct CDR3 sequences, roughly a tenth seen once. Sequenced: PBMCs. Every receptor here comes from a human donor in good health (CMV status not recorded). Some clones in this sample may be carry-over from other donors' samples.

The gene calls are TRBV2 and TRBJ1-1, with no clear D. Germline CDR1 and CDR2: SNHLY and FYNNEI. Trimming took 2 bases from V and 4 from J, leaving 14 bases between them. CDR3 length: 15 residues. CDR3 loop: CASSEIRKGGTEAFF. The CDR3 bases are TGTGCCAGCAGTGAAATTAGAAAGGGCGGCACTGAAGCTTTCTTT.

The chain employs TRBV27 and TRBJ2-7; 10 nucleotides line up with TRBD2. With 5 bases clipped from V and 1 base from J, the junction kept 32 bases outside the gene matches. The CDR3 covers 24 residues. Germline-derived CDR1 and CDR2 are MNHEY and SMNVEV (reference sequence). The CDR3 DNA sequence: TGTGCCAGCAGTGCCTACCTCCACCCAGGGACAGCTAGGACTAGCGGTTTAAGGTCCTACGAGCAGTACGTC. It codes for CASSAYLHPGTARTSGLRSYEQYV.

This clonotype came up many times. This chain joins TRBV6-2 or TRBV6-3 and TRBJ2-7; tentative D call: TRBD2 (5 bases). The CDR3 covers 12 residues. The V end was cut by 6 bases, the J end by 6 bases, with 12 bases between. Per the germline V gene, CDR1 is MNHEY and CDR2 is SVGEGT. CDR3 bases: TGTGCCAGCAGCTCCTTGAGGGCCGAGCAGTACGTC. It is translated as CASSSLRAEQYV.

This clonotype was seen at least ten times. CDR3 bases: TGTGCCAGCAGCTCCCCGACAGGGAGGGTGAACACTGAAGCTTTCTTT. Protein sequence: CASSSPTGRVNTEAFF. The chain combines TRBV5-6 with TRBJ1-1; TRBD1 matches 7 bases. Germline lookup yields CDR1 SGHDT and CDR2 YYEEEE. The CDR3 runs to 16 residues. The V gene end was trimmed by 3 bases and the J gene end by 0 bases; junction bases not matched to a gene: 8.

This clonotype came up many times. The chain links TRBV7-9 to TRBJ1-2, with 7 bases lining up with TRBD1. This CDR3 has 16 amino acids. Losses at the gene ends were 4 bases for V and 5 bases for J; bases not matched to a gene: 13. Germline V gene data show CDR1 as SEHNR and CDR2 as FQNEAQ (reference sequence). The CDR3 reads CASSSPGTEIGYGYTF. The CDR3 nucleotides are TGTGCCAGCAGCTCCCCTGGGACAGAGATTGGGTATGGCTACACCTTC.

This clonotype was recorded many times. The V and J genes are TRBV28 and TRBJ2-2; no definite D call. Germline CDR1 reads MDHEN; CDR2 reads SYDVKM. V shed 6 bases and J shed 6 bases, with 8 bases lying between them. The CDR3 is made up of 12 amino acids. The DNA of the CDR3 is TGTGCCAGCAGCTCCGCCTCCGGGGAGCTGTTTTTT. Residues: CASSSASGELFF.

This clonotype was detected ten times or more. The chain is built from TRBV7-2 and TRBJ1-3; no clear D. V gave up 3 bases and J gave up 4 bases, with 4 bases separating them. The CDR3 is made up of 12 amino acids. Germline CDR1 SGHTA, CDR2 FQGNSA. The CDR3 here is CASSFAGNTIYF. The CDR3 DNA is TGTGCCAGCAGCTTTGCCGGAAACACCATATATTTT.

This clonotype has at least ten counts. The chain joins TRBV7-9 to TRBJ2-5; TRBD2 matches at 11 bases. Germline V gene data show CDR1 as SEHNR and CDR2 as FQNEAQ (reference sequence). The CDR3 is 17 amino acids. Trimming cost V 3 bases and J 5 bases; bases outside gene matches: 11. The DNA for the CDR3 is TGTGCCAGCAGCTTGCCGACTAGCGGGGCCCCCAGGGAGACCCAGTACTTC. Translated: CASSLPTSGAPRETQYF.

This clonotype was seen repeatedly, ten times or more. The rearrangement joins TRBV7-9 to TRBJ1-4, with D unclear. The V end was cut by 5 bases, the J end by 4 bases, with 17 bases between. The germline CDR1 and CDR2 sequences are SEHNR and FQNEAQ (reference sequence). CDR3 length equals 16 residues. The CDR3 DNA reads as TGTGCCAGCAGCCCGACTGGGAGACTGCTTAATGAAAAACTGTTTTTT. Translated, it gives CASSPTGRLLNEKLFF.

This clonotype has a single count. A clone one base away is much larger, so this may be a read error. The chain is built from TRBV19 and TRBJ1-5; D remains unclear. The CDR3 length is 15 residues. CDR1 is LNHDA and CDR2 is SQIVND in the germline V gene (reference sequence). Trimming took off 10 bases at V and 0 bases at J, with 16 bases between the two ends. The CDR3 protein is CATTDGLLSNQPQHF. CDR3 sequence (DNA): TGTGCCACCACAGACGGACTTCTTAGCAATCAGCCCCAGCATTTT.

This clonotype was observed at least ten times. The chain joins TRBV2 to TRBJ2-7; 8 nucleotides line up with TRBD1. Germline CDR1 reads SNHLY; CDR2 reads FYNNEI. The CDR3 runs 15 residues. V trimming: 6 bases; J trimming: 2 bases; junction bases outside the gene matches: 9. The DNA of the CDR3 is TGTGCCAGCAGCCCGGACAGGGCCCTGACCTACGAGCAGTACTTC. It translates to CASSPDRALTYEQYF.

This clonotype has only a few counts. V is TRBV20-1 and J is TRBJ2-3; D may correspond to TRBD1 or TRBD2 (6 bases each). CDR3 length equals 15 residues. Looked up from germline, CDR1 is DFQATT and CDR2 is SNEGSKA (reference sequence). The germline V and J ends were trimmed by 0 bases and 1 base, with 11 bases remaining between them. The DNA for the CDR3 is TGCAGTGCTAGAGATGGGGGGCGGGGCACAGATACGCAGTATTTT. This sequence encodes CSARDGGRGTDTQYF.

The V call is TRBV20-1, the J call TRBJ1-1, with TRBD1 matching 7 bases. V trimming: 6 bases; J trimming: 4 bases; junction bases outside the gene matches: 11. Germline-derived CDR1 and CDR2 are DFQATT and SNEGSKA (reference sequence). The CDR3 has 14 residues. Here the CDR3 DNA reads TGCAGTGCGGAAGACAGGGTTTCTCGCACTGAAGCTTTCTTT. This encodes CSAEDRVSRTEAFF.

This clonotype was observed a few times. This chain connects TRBV28 to TRBJ1-5; TRBD1 matches at 7 bases. Germline lookup yields CDR1 MDHEN and CDR2 SYDVKM. CDR3 size: 12 residues. J lost 6 bases, V lost 6 bases, and 2 bases had no gene match. CDR3 amino acids: CASRQGVQPQHF. CDR3 sequence (DNA): TGTGCCAGCAGGCAGGGGGTTCAGCCCCAGCATTTT.

This clonotype has just a few counts. The chain is built from TRBV19 and TRBJ1-1, with a possible D match to TRBD1 (5 bases). V lost 11 bases and J 4 bases, leaving 11 bases between the germline ends. The germline V gene has CDR1 LNHDA and CDR2 SQIVND (reference sequence). The CDR3 is 11 amino acids. The DNA of the CDR3 is TGTGCCTCAAAAAGGGGCACTGAAGCTTTCTTT. This codes for CASKRGTEAFF.

Many counts were recorded for this clonotype. The chain is built from TRBV2 and TRBJ2-3; 9 bases line up with TRBD2. Germline V gene data show CDR1 as SNHLY and CDR2 as FYNNEI. J was trimmed by 1 base and V by 7 bases; bases with no gene match: 6. This CDR3 contains 15 residues. CDR3 DNA sequence: TGTGCCAGCAATGCAGCGGGGGGAGGCACAGATACGCAGTATTTT. Protein: CASNAAGGGTDTQYF.

This clonotype came up many times. The CDR3 DNA follows: TGTGCCATCAACTCGGACAGGGGCCCGAACACTGAAGCTTTCTTT. Its translation is CAINSDRGPNTEAFF. This chain connects TRBV10-3 to TRBJ1-1; 9 bases are a match to TRBD1. The CDR3 is 15 residues long. V lost 7 bases to trimming and J lost 1 base; unmatched junction nucleotides: 7. Germline V gene data show CDR1 as ENHRY and CDR2 as SYGVKD.

This clonotype was detected many times. The rearrangement uses TRBV7-2 and TRBJ1-1; D not resolved. Trimming removed 1 base from V and 1 base from J, with 10 bases in between. Germline V gene lookup returns CDR1 SGHTA and CDR2 FQGNSA. This CDR3 comprises 15 residues. Written as DNA, the CDR3 is TGTGCCAGCAGCTTAGTCCCCCACCCGAACACTGAAGCTTTCTTT. Its protein is CASSLVPHPNTEAFF.

This clonotype was seen a handful of times. The rearrangement uses TRBV6-2 or TRBV6-3 and TRBJ1-5; tentative D call: TRBD1 (5 bases). The V gene lost 4 bases and the J gene lost 11 bases, with 9 bases spanning the gap. Germline V gives CDR1 MNHEY, CDR2 SVGEGT. This CDR3 comprises 11 residues. DNA for the CDR3: TGTGCCAGCAGTTCAGGGTCGACCCAGCATTTT. Amino acids: CASSSGSTQHF.

Ten or more counts support this clonotype. The chain has TRBV10-3 and TRBJ2-5; 10 bases map to TRBD2. The V gene end was trimmed by 2 bases and the J gene end by 5 bases; junction bases not matched to a gene: 8. Per germline, CDR1 ENHRY and CDR2 SYGVKD. This CDR3 contains 16 residues. CDR3 sequence (DNA): TGTGCCATCAGTGAGGGGGCCCTAGCGGGGGTGGAGACCCAGTACTTC. As protein: CAISEGALAGVETQYF.